This TCR beta chain was sequenced during a study of T cell responses to AZD1222 COVID-19 vaccine. Remarks on this clone: The antigen is not known.

The method was immunoSEQ multiplex PCR; TCRdb's version includes in-frame clones alone and lacks a portion of them. This table has roughly 100,000 clones, approximately 90% appearing once. V was shortened by 6 bases and J by 4 bases, with 25 bases between the two germline ends. The CDR3 loop spans 17 amino acids. Germline loops: CDR1 ENHRY, CDR2 SYGVKD. General observations from the study: No day 14 peak samples; only post-peak repertoires were characterized.

The sequencing here drew on peripheral blood, taken on day 0 of AZD1222 vaccination. The chain employs TRBV10-3 and TRBJ2-7; a weak D match, TRBD2 (5 bases). This receptor was taken from an adult in good health. The CDR3 protein is CAISLDSGPFGEYEQYF. The DNA for the CDR3 is TGTGCCATCAGCCTTGATTCCGGACCGTTTGGGGAGTACGAGCAGTACTTC.